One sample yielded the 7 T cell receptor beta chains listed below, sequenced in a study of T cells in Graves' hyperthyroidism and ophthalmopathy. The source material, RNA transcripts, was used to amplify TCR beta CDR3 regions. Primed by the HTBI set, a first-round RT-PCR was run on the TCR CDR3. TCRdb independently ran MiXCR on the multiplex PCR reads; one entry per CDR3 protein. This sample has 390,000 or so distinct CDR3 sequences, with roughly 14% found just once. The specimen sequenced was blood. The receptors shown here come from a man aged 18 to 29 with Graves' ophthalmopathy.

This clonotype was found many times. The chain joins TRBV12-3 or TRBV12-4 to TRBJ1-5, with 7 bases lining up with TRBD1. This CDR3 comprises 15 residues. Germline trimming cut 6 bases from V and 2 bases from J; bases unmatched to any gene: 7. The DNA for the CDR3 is TGTGCCAGCAGCCCGACAGGGAAACGCAATCAGCCCCAGCATTTT. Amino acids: CASSPTGKRNQPQHF.

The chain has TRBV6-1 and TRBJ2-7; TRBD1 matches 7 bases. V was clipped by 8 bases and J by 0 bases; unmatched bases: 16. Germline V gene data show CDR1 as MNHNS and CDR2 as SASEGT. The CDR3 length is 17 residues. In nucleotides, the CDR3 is TGTGCCAGCCGGACAGGACTGAACGACTTAAGCTCCTACGAGCAGTACTTC. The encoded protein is CASRTGLNDLSSYEQYF.

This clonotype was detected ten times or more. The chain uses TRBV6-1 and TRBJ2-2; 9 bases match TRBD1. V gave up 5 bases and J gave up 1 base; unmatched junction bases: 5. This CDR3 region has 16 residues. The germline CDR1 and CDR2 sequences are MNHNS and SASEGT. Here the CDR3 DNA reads TGTGCCAGCAGTCAACAGGGGGCGCTGAACACCGGGGAGCTGTTTTTT. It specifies CASSQQGALNTGELFF.

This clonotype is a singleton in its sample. The chain's CDR3 is CASQSRTSGGSDTQYF. The DNA for the CDR3 is TGTGCCAGCCAGTCGAGGACTAGCGGGGGCTCAGATACGCAGTATTTT. The chain uses TRBV7-6 and TRBJ2-3; TRBD2 aligns across 13 bases. CDR1 and CDR2 (germline): SGHVS, FNYEAQ. This CDR3 comprises 16 residues. V lost 8 bases to trimming and J lost 4 bases; unmatched junction nucleotides: 9.

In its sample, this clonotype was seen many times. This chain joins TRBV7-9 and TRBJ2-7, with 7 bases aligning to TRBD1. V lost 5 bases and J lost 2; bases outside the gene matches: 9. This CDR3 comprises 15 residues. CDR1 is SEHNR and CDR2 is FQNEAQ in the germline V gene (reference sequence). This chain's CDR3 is CASSGRGTETYEQYF. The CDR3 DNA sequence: TGTGCCAGCAGCGGCCGTGGGACAGAGACCTACGAGCAGTACTTC.

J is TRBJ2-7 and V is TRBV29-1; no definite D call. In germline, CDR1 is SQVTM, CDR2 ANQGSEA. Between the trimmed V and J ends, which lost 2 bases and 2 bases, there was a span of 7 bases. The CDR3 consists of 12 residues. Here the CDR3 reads CSVEIGAYEQYV. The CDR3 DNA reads TGCAGCGTTGAAATTGGGGCCTACGAGCAGTACGTC.

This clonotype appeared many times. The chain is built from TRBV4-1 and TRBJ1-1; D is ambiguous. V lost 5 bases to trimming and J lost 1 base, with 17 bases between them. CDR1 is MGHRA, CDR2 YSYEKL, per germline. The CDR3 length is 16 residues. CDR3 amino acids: CASSLSVVSENTEAFF. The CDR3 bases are TGCGCCAGCAGCTTGTCGGTGGTTAGCGAGAACACTGAAGCTTTCTTT.